The sequence of this TCR beta chain was determined in a study of T-cell memory formation after mild COVID-19. Broader study findings: CD4+ contracting clones were found mainly in CM and EM, and CD8+ ones in EMRA. Pre-infection memory carried some responding clones, suggesting that cross-reactive memory joined. Day 15 to 85 contracting clones showed balanced CD4/CD8; day 15 to 37 expanders favored CD4+.

Amplification by 5'RACE using constant-segment primers produced TCR alpha and TCR beta cDNA libraries that carried sample barcodes and UMIs. TCRdb independently ran MiXCR on the 5' RACE reads; one entry per CDR3 protein. The table has fewer than 350,000 distinct CDR3 sequences, about a sixth seen once. Per the germline V gene, CDR1 is SEHNR and CDR2 is FQNEAQ (reference sequence). The CDR3 has 16 residues. The V gene lost 5 bases and the J gene lost 0 bases, with 13 bases spanning the gap. Concerning this clonotype: Its antigen is as yet unknown.

This chain joins TRBV7-9 and TRBJ1-4; D may be TRBD1 (5 bases). This clonotype was obtained from a man between 18 and 29 years old who had mild COVID-19 (a few samples of this study predate the infection). Cell type and time point are not known. The sequencing sample was made of PBMCs or a T cell subset sorted from them (not recorded which). The DNA for the CDR3 is TGTGCCAGCAGCCCCGGGGGAGTGTCAACTAATGAAAAACTGTTTTTT. Protein: CASSPGGVSTNEKLFF.